Shown below are 18 T cell receptor beta chains from a single sample sequenced in a study of OX40 agonist ivuxolimab in advanced cancers. Clones were read by immunoSEQ multiplex PCR, and TCRdb kept only the in-frame ones, dropping some. The table lists some 64,000 clones, over 80% of them singletons, with approximately 3% in the top ten. The sample here was CD4+ or CD8+ T cells sorted from blood, taken in a trial of the OX40 agonist ivuxolimab. The receptors derive from an adult with an advanced solid tumor such as melanoma, head and neck, liver or kidney cancer.

The rearrangement joins TRBV15 to TRBJ1-4, with 9 bases that match TRBD1. Trimming removed 0 bases from V and 7 bases from J; junction bases left unmatched: 9. This CDR3 spans 17 amino acids. Germline assignment: CDR1 LNHNV and CDR2 YYDKDF (reference sequence). CDR3 DNA: TGTGCCACCAGCAGAGATCTTCCGGGACAGGGTGGTGAAAAACTGTTTTTT. It codes for CATSRDLPGQGGEKLFF.

The V call is TRBV11-3, the J call TRBJ2-2; D not resolved. The CDR3 spans 12 residues. V lost 5 bases, J lost 6 bases, and 7 bases lay in between. CDR1 SGHNT and CDR2 YENEEA come from the germline V gene. CDR3 sequence: CASSPQAGELFF. The CDR3 DNA reads TGTGCCAGCAGCCCACAAGCCGGGGAGCTGTTTTTT.

This clone was counted a single time. The V call is TRBV4-2, the J call TRBJ1-1; 11 nucleotides align to TRBD1. CDR1 and CDR2 from the germline V gene are LGHNA and YNFKEQ. This CDR3 spans 17 amino acids. V shed 2 bases, J shed 2 bases, and the junction held 7 bases outside the gene matches. CDR3: CASSQLRTGGLNTEAFF. The DNA for the CDR3 is TGTGCCAGCAGCCAACTAAGGACAGGGGGCCTTAACACTGAAGCTTTCTTT.

V gene TRBV9 combines with J gene TRBJ2-5, with 7 bases matching TRBD2. There are 14 residues in the CDR3. V dropped 0 bases and J dropped 2; count of bases not matched to a gene: 1. The germline gives CDR1 SGDLS, CDR2 YYNGEE. DNA for the CDR3: TGTGCCAGCAGCGTAGCGGGGGGACAAGAGACCCAGTACTTC. Amino acids: CASSVAGGQETQYF. Filled out from reference TRBV9 and TRBJ2-5, the complete variable domain reads DSGVTQTPKHLITATGQRVTLRCSPRSGDLSVYWYQQSLDQGLQFLIQYYNGEERAKGNILERFSAQQFPDLHSELNLSSLELGDSALYFCASSVAGGQETQYFGPGTRLLVL.

The chain has TRBV9 and TRBJ2-3; 11 bases match TRBD2. After removal of 5 bases from V and 0 bases from J, the junction contained 11 bases not matched to a gene. Per germline, CDR1 SGDLS and CDR2 YYNGEE. This CDR3 contains 18 residues. The CDR3 loop reads CASSLGLAGVLSTDTQYF. CDR3 DNA: TGTGCCAGCAGTCTCGGACTAGCGGGCGTCTTAAGCACAGATACGCAGTATTTT.

This chain joins TRBV7-9 and TRBJ2-2; 8 bases agree with TRBD1. CDR1 SEHNR and CDR2 FQNEAQ come from the germline V gene (reference sequence). V trimming: 5 bases; J trimming: 5 bases; junction bases outside the gene matches: 10. The CDR3 is 16 residues long. CDR3 sequence: CASSLPGQGQTGELFF. The CDR3 DNA sequence: TGTGCCAGCAGCCTACCCGGACAGGGTCAAACCGGGGAGCTGTTTTTT.

The J gene is TRBJ2-3, the V gene TRBV29-1; 9 positions match TRBD2. This CDR3 is built from 14 residues. V shed 7 bases, J shed 5 bases, and the junction held 10 bases outside the gene matches. CDR1 and CDR2 from the germline V gene are SQVTM and ANQGSEA. The CDR3 spells CSESGGRAGDTQYF. CDR3 coding DNA: TGCAGCGAGAGCGGCGGGAGGGCCGGAGATACGCAGTATTTT.

The chain carries TRBV28 and TRBJ2-2, with TRBD1 matching 9 bases. The CDR3 covers 14 residues. Losses at the gene ends were 11 bases for V and 7 bases for J; bases not matched to a gene: 11. Germline lookup yields CDR1 MDHEN and CDR2 SYDVKM. The CDR3 protein is CAARTTGGIGELFF. The CDR3 nucleotides read TGTGCCGCACGAACCACAGGGGGCATCGGGGAGCTGTTTTTT.

The gene calls are TRBV30 and TRBJ2-7; no definite D call. CDR1 and CDR2 (germline): GTSNPN, SVGIG (reference sequence). The CDR3 contains 13 residues. Trimming took off 0 bases at V and 3 bases at J, with 9 bases between the two ends. The CDR3 DNA reads as TGTGCCTGGAGTGTTATAGCCGGCTACGAGCAGTACTTC. Amino acid sequence: CAWSVIAGYEQYF.

V and J are TRBV19 and TRBJ2-3; D is possibly TRBD1 (6 bases). Trimming cost V 5 bases and J 0 bases, with 9 bases left between them. CDR1 is LNHDA and CDR2 is SQIVND in the germline V gene (reference sequence). This CDR3 contains 14 residues. CDR3 nucleotide sequence: TGTGCCAGTAGTTCCAGGGGTAGCACAGATACGCAGTATTTT. Its translation: CASSSRGSTDTQYF.

This chain uses TRBV4-3 with TRBJ2-7, with 10 nucleotides matching TRBD1. With V trimmed by 1 base and J by 4 bases, 4 bases remained unmatched. The germline V gene has CDR1 LGHNA and CDR2 YSLEER. There are 15 residues in the CDR3. The CDR3 loop reads CASSQAAGQGYEQYF. CDR3 DNA: TGCGCCAGCAGCCAAGCCGCGGGACAGGGGTACGAGCAGTACTTC.

This CDR3 is CASSQDIQGFERNEQFF. DNA of the CDR3: TGCGCCAGCAGCCAAGACATCCAAGGGTTTGAGCGCAATGAGCAGTTCTTC. The rearrangement joins TRBV4-1 to TRBJ2-1; D is uncertain. The CDR3 is 17 residues long. Trimming removed 0 bases from V and 6 bases from J, with 18 bases in between. CDR1 is MGHRA and CDR2 is YSYEKL in the germline V gene.

V and J are TRBV2 and TRBJ2-6; 11 bases are a match to TRBD1. CDR3 size: 17 residues. V lost 8 bases to trimming and J lost 2 bases; unmatched junction nucleotides: 8. In germline, CDR1 is SNHLY, CDR2 FYNNEI. The CDR3 region has the DNA TGTGCCAGCGGACCGGGACAGGGGGTTCCTGGGGCCAACGTCCTGACTTTC. This codes for CASGPGQGVPGANVLTF.

Written as DNA, the CDR3 is TGTGCCAGCAGTCGGGGTTTGAACACTGAAGCTTTCTTT. Translation: CASSRGLNTEAFF. The chain joins TRBV6-5 to TRBJ1-1; D is undetermined. The CDR3 runs to 13 residues. Germline CDR1 and CDR2: MNHEY and SVGAGI. V shed 5 bases and J shed 0 bases, with 7 bases lying between them.

About this clone itself: The same CDR3 also results from other DNA sequences found in this sample. The chain combines TRBV10-2 with TRBJ2-1; 7 bases line up with TRBD1. CDR3 size: 14 residues. V dropped 6 bases and J dropped 1; count of bases not matched to a gene: 3. Germline values: CDR1 WSHSY, CDR2 SAAADI. This CDR3 reads CASSRQGSYNEQFF. Here the CDR3 DNA reads TGCGCCAGCAGCCGACAGGGTTCCTACAATGAGCAGTTCTTC.

The chain carries TRBV19 and TRBJ2-5; D unresolved. The V end lost 8 bases, the J end lost 0 bases, and 13 bases lay between the germline ends. CDR3 size: 14 residues. Germline values: CDR1 LNHDA, CDR2 SQIVND (reference sequence). The CDR3 DNA reads TGTGCCAGTTCACCTAATAGGGACCAAGAGACCCAGTACTTC. This gives the protein CASSPNRDQETQYF.

The V gene is TRBV7-2, the J gene TRBJ2-6; D gene unclear. Germline-derived CDR1 and CDR2 are SGHTA and FQGNSA. Trimming stripped 1 base from V and 2 bases from J, with 6 bases between. CDR3 length: 15 amino acids. CDR3 DNA sequence: TGTGCCAGCAGCTTAGGGGCTGCTGGGGCCAACGTCCTGACTTTC. It codes for CASSLGAAGANVLTF.

V gene TRBV19 combines with J gene TRBJ2-2; 7 bases are shared with TRBD1. CDR3 length: 15 residues. Germline CDR1 and CDR2: LNHDA and SQIVND (reference sequence). Trimming removed 10 bases from V and 4 bases from J; junction bases left unmatched: 12. Here the CDR3 DNA reads TGTGCCATCAAAAGGCCCGGGACAGCCACCGGGGAGCTGTTTTTT. It translates to CAIKRPGTATGELFF.